The next 32 T cell receptor beta chains were all read from a single sample in a study of T cells after yellow fever vaccination (dated by TCRdb to about 2019). The protocol used for the library was 5' RACE. Sequencing was carried out with an Illumina HiSeq 2500. The public sequencing data were trimmed at Q25 with fastp and processed into clonotypes with MiXCR by TCRdb, which kept only in-frame beta chains. Each record represents a unique CDR3 protein, reported with the most common genes and DNA among its rows. This sample holds a few hundred thousand distinct CDR3 sequences; roughly a sixth were observed only once. The ten largest clones add up to roughly a sixth of the sample. The sample's treatment or condition label is to be understood as: live attenuated yellow fever vaccine strain. Sample: PBMCs, taken about 5 days after the first yellow fever vaccination. The origin of the receptors is a man aged 18 to 29 who received the YFV17D yellow fever vaccine.

This clonotype was seen a few times. The gene calls are TRBV7-2 and TRBJ2-1; D tentatively reads TRBD1 or TRBD2 (6 bases each). The length of the CDR3 is 16 residues. Deletions cut 2 bases from V and 9 bases from J, with 20 bases between. Germline V gene data show CDR1 as SGHTA and CDR2 as FQGNSA. The CDR3: CASSLNPWGALAEQFF. CDR3 DNA: TGTGCCAGCAGCTTAAATCCGTGGGGGGCCTTGGCTGAGCAGTTCTTC.

The chain is built from TRBV25-1 and TRBJ2-1, with unresolved D. This CDR3 spans 14 amino acids. Trimming left V 3 bases short and J 5 bases short, with 11 bases between. CDR1 and CDR2 (germline): MGHDK, SYGVNS. CDR3 sequence reads: CASSEARLNNEQFF. The CDR3, as DNA: TGTGCCAGCAGTGAGGCCAGACTCAACAATGAGCAGTTCTTC.

A few counts support this clonotype. The chain links TRBV5-6 to TRBJ1-4; 8 bases match TRBD1. J gave up 4 bases and V 4 bases, and 9 bases lay outside the gene matches. This CDR3 spans 16 amino acids. Germline assignment: CDR1 SGHDT and CDR2 YYEEEE. CDR3 in amino acids: CASSPQGAQYNEKLFF. The CDR3 nucleotides are TGTGCCAGCAGCCCCCAGGGGGCCCAATATAATGAAAAACTGTTTTTT.

The table lists this clonotype with a few counts. The chain couples TRBV6-5 to TRBJ1-6, with a tentative D call TRBD1 (5 bases). CDR1 MNHEY and CDR2 SVGAGI come from the germline V gene. The CDR3 is 15 amino acids. Trimming left V 4 bases short and J 9 bases short, with 16 bases between. CDR3 in DNA: TGTGCCAGCAGTTCCAAGGACACTTTGGGTTCACCCCTCCACTTT. This sequence encodes CASSSKDTLGSPLHF.

This chain connects TRBV12-3 or TRBV12-4 to TRBJ2-1, with 8 bases lining up with TRBD1. This CDR3 contains 15 residues. V trimming: 6 bases; J trimming: 7 bases; junction bases outside the gene matches: 11. CDR3 in amino acids: CASSLIQGQENEQFF. As DNA, the CDR3 is TGTGCCAGCAGCCTAATACAGGGACAGGAAAATGAGCAGTTCTTC.

The chain recombines TRBV9 with TRBJ1-5, with 12 bases matching TRBD1. The CDR3 is 16 residues long. The trim removed 3 bases at V and 6 bases at J, leaving 7 bases unmatched. Germline V gene data show CDR1 as SGDLS and CDR2 as YYNGEE. CDR3 residues: CASSASGTGGPQPQHF. Written as DNA, the CDR3 is TGTGCCAGCAGCGCCTCCGGGACAGGGGGCCCTCAGCCCCAGCATTTT.

As for this clonotype: One junction end disagrees with the germline gene, perhaps due to a read error. The V gene is TRBV4-1, the J gene TRBJ1-4; no reliable D call. Per the germline V gene, CDR1 is MGHRA and CDR2 is YSYEKL. This CDR3 comprises 15 residues. Written as DNA, the CDR3 is TGCACCAGCAGCCAAGAAGTGGAGGGCGGAGTGGGACTGTTTTTT. Its translation is CTSSQEVEGGVGLFF.

This sequence joins TRBV7-2 and TRBJ2-3; 8 bases line up with TRBD2. The germline CDR1 and CDR2 sequences are SGHTA and FQGNSA. Unmatched junction bases numbered 11, after V lost 5 bases and J lost 1 base. CDR3 length: 17 residues. The CDR3 reads CASSHEPGGPGTDTQYF. The CDR3 DNA sequence: TGTGCCAGCAGCCATGAGCCGGGGGGGCCGGGCACAGATACGCAGTATTTT.

This clonotype was detected a few times. The rearrangement joins TRBV20-1 to TRBJ2-3; D possibly corresponds to TRBD1 (7 bases). Germline V gives CDR1 DFQATT, CDR2 SNEGSKA (reference sequence). V was cut by 3 bases and J by 4 bases, with 14 bases left in between. This CDR3 region has 14 residues. CDR3 DNA: TGCAGTGCTAGGGTGACAGGGACTGCAGATACGCAGTATTTT. Its protein is CSARVTGTADTQYF.

In this sample, this clonotype turned up a few times. The rearrangement joins TRBV27 to TRBJ2-7, with D perhaps being TRBD1 or TRBD2 (5 bases each). CDR1 MNHEY and CDR2 SMNVEV come from the germline V gene (reference sequence). The V end lost 4 bases, the J end lost 7 bases, and 23 bases lay between the germline ends. There are 16 residues in the CDR3. In nucleotides, the CDR3 is TGTGCCAGCAGTTCCCCCGGGACGGGGCACCTAAGGGAGCAGTACGTC. It codes for CASSSPGTGHLREQYV.

The chain recombines TRBV5-1 with TRBJ1-1; 8 bases fit TRBD1. CDR1 SGHRS and CDR2 YFSETQ come from the germline V gene. With V trimmed by 3 bases and J by 6 bases, 4 bases remained unmatched. The length of the CDR3 is 13 residues. The CDR3 sequence is CASSYRGKAEAFF. Written as DNA, the CDR3 is TGCGCCAGCAGCTACAGGGGGAAGGCTGAAGCTTTCTTT. The variable domain in full, with the rest retrieved from reference TRBV5-1 and TRBJ1-1, is KAGVTQTPRYLIKTRGQQVTLSCSPISGHRSVSWYQQTPGQGLQFLFEYFSETQRNKGNFPGRFSGRQFSNSRSEMNVSTLELGDSALYLCASSYRGKAEAFFGQGTRLTVV.

This clonotype was counted between two and nine times. The chain employs TRBV19 and TRBJ2-7, with TRBD1 identical over 7 bases. V shed 6 bases, J shed 4 bases, and the junction held 6 bases outside the gene matches. Germline assignment: CDR1 LNHDA and CDR2 SQIVND (reference sequence). The CDR3 covers 13 residues. The CDR3 DNA reads as TGTGCCAGTAGCACGTTCAGGGGGTACGAGCAGTACTTC. This translates into CASSTFRGYEQYF.

This clonotype was detected only a few times. The rearrangement links TRBV10-3 to TRBJ1-1; weak D call: TRBD1 (5 bases). Looked up from germline, CDR1 is ENHRY and CDR2 is SYGVKD. This CDR3 comprises 14 residues. The ends were cut back, 6 bases at V and 1 base at J, with 12 bases in the middle. CDR3 in amino acids: CAISRDHRNTEAFF. DNA of the CDR3: TGTGCCATCAGCCGGGACCATCGGAACACTGAAGCTTTCTTT.

This chain joins TRBV27 and TRBJ1-5; TRBD1 agrees at 7 bases. The CDR3 sequence is 17 residues long. V was pared by 0 bases and J by 5 bases, with 10 bases of the junction left unmatched. The germline V gene has CDR1 MNHEY and CDR2 SMNVEV (reference sequence). The CDR3 here is CASSLSVQGPSDQPQHF. In DNA form, the CDR3 reads TGTGCCAGCAGTTTATCGGTACAGGGGCCCTCTGATCAGCCCCAGCATTTT.

The V and J genes are TRBV6-5 and TRBJ1-2; weak D call: TRBD1 (5 bases). The germline V gene encodes CDR1 MNHEY and CDR2 SVGAGI. The ends were cut back, 8 bases at V and 5 bases at J, with 9 bases in the middle. The CDR3 consists of 11 residues. The chain's CDR3 is CASGARYGYTF. CDR3 nucleotides: TGTGCCAGCGGGGCCCGATATGGCTACACCTTC.

This chain uses TRBV5-1 with TRBJ2-5; 9 nucleotides align to TRBD2. Trimming took 1 base from V and 4 from J; bases not matched to a gene: 5. This CDR3 is 15 amino acids long. Germline CDR1 is SGHRS and CDR2 is YFSETQ. The CDR3 DNA sequence: TGCGCCAGCAGCTTGTTTGATAGCGGGGGAGAGACCCAGTACTTC. Protein sequence: CASSLFDSGGETQYF.

The chain links TRBV10-3 to TRBJ1-4, with 9 bases identical to TRBD1. CDR3 length: 14 amino acids. V was clipped by 8 bases and J by 0 bases; unmatched bases: 1. Germline CDR1 and CDR2: ENHRY and SYGVKD. CDR3 region: CAIRDRATNEKLFF. The DNA of the CDR3 is TGTGCCATCCGGGACAGGGCAACTAATGAAAAACTGTTTTTT.

This clonotype was recorded a few times. The DNA of the CDR3 is TGTGCCAGCGGATTCGGGGGGAAGTGGGAGCAGTTCTTC. This translates into CASGFGGKWEQFF. The gene calls are TRBV19 and TRBJ2-1; 7 bases are shared with TRBD2. The V gene end was trimmed by 9 bases and the J gene end by 10 bases; junction bases not matched to a gene: 12. The CDR3 extends over 13 amino acids. Germline V lookup: CDR1 LNHDA, CDR2 SQIVND (reference sequence).

The chain couples TRBV6-1 to TRBJ1-1; D is undetermined. This CDR3 comprises 15 residues. The V gene's germline CDR1 is MNHNS and CDR2 SASEGT. Trimming cost V 6 bases and J 0 bases, with 14 bases left between them. This CDR3 is CASRGSGFVNTEAFF. Written as DNA, the CDR3 is TGTGCCAGCAGGGGGTCTGGATTCGTGAACACTGAAGCTTTCTTT.

The chain joins TRBV2 to TRBJ1-1; 7 bases map to TRBD1. Germline V gene data show CDR1 as SNHLY and CDR2 as FYNNEI. The CDR3 totals 15 residues. The CDR3 loop is CAQLKGQVGSTEAFF. For the CDR3, the DNA is TGTGCTCAGCTGAAAGGACAGGTGGGGAGCACTGAAGCTTTCTTT. Looking up the rest from reference TRBV2 and TRBJ1-1 gives the full variable domain: EPEVTQTPSHQVTQMGQEVILRCVPISNHLYFYWYRQILGQKVEFLVSFYNNEISEKSEIFDDQFSVERPDGSNFTLKIRSTKLEDSAMYFCAQLKGQVGSTEAFFGQGTRLTVV.

V is TRBV4-3 and J is TRBJ1-5, with D tentatively TRBD1 (6 bases). The CDR3 has 18 residues. Trimming took 4 bases from V and 0 from J, leaving 19 bases between them. The germline gives CDR1 LGHNA, CDR2 YSLEER. CDR3: CASSPDPYRADSNQPQHF. In DNA, the CDR3 is TGCGCCAGCAGCCCAGACCCATACAGGGCCGATAGCAATCAGCCCCAGCATTTT.

This chain uses TRBV7-3 with TRBJ2-4; TRBD2 matches at 8 bases. Germline CDR1 reads SGHTA; CDR2 reads FQGTGA. The CDR3 contains 14 residues. The V gene end was trimmed by 0 bases and the J gene end by 11 bases; junction bases not matched to a gene: 6. The CDR3 DNA reads as TGTGCCAGCAGCTTAACCAGCGGGGGCCCCTTTCAGTACTTC. Its protein is CASSLTSGGPFQYF. The full variable domain, its missing parts supplied by reference TRBV7-3 and TRBJ2-4, is GAGVSQTPSNKVTEKGKYVELRCDPISGHTALYWYRQSLGQGPEFLIYFQGTGAADDSGLPNDRFFAVRPEGSVSTLKIQRTERGDSAVYLCASSLTSGGPFQYFGAGTRLSVL.

The rearrangement uses TRBV27 and TRBJ2-1; TRBD1 agrees at 7 bases. CDR1 and CDR2 from the germline V gene are MNHEY and SMNVEV (reference sequence). The CDR3 covers 15 residues. V gave up 6 bases and J gave up 6 bases; unmatched junction bases: 11. CDR3 protein: CASREAGTDLNEQFF. DNA of the CDR3: TGTGCCAGCAGAGAGGCCGGGACAGACCTCAATGAGCAGTTCTTC.

This clonotype was counted only a few times. The rearrangement links TRBV6-1 to TRBJ2-1; TRBD1 matches 9 bases. CDR3 length equals 16 residues. Trimming at V came to 7 bases and at J to 5 bases, leaving 12 bases not matched to a gene. Germline values: CDR1 MNHNS, CDR2 SASEGT. In nucleotides, the CDR3 is TGTGCCAGCACCTCAACGCGGGACAGGGCAAACAATGAGCAGTTCTTC. It translates to CASTSTRDRANNEQFF.

This clonotype was observed a few times. The gene calls are TRBV18 and TRBJ1-4; no clear D. Trimming pared 1 base from V and 7 bases from J, leaving 10 bases between. This CDR3 is 14 amino acids long. Germline V lookup: CDR1 KGHSH, CDR2 LQKENI. This CDR3 is CASSPRRGSEKLFF. Here the CDR3 DNA reads TGTGCCAGCTCACCACGGCGGGGTAGTGAAAAACTGTTTTTT.

In this sample, this clonotype turned up a few times. The V and J genes are TRBV7-2 and TRBJ2-5; 11 nucleotides align to TRBD2. V shed 1 base, J shed 5 bases, and the junction held 9 bases outside the gene matches. The germline V gene has CDR1 SGHTA and CDR2 FQGNSA. The CDR3 runs 17 residues. In DNA form, the CDR3 reads TGTGCCAGCAGCTTAGTCGGGGTAGCGGGGGGGAGGGAGACCCAGTACTTC. It is translated as CASSLVGVAGGRETQYF.

This clonotype has just a few counts. The CDR3 loop reads CASSYSSGSPLHF. The CDR3 DNA sequence: TGTGCCAGCAGTTACTCAAGTGGTTCACCCCTCCACTTT. This chain joins TRBV6-5 and TRBJ1-6; no clear D. Germline V gene data show CDR1 as MNHEY and CDR2 as SVGAGI. The CDR3 covers 13 residues. Trimming stripped 0 bases from V and 9 bases from J, with 6 bases between.

There are a few counts of this clonotype. The CDR3: CASRTSGGSRETQYF. Here the CDR3 DNA reads TGTGCCAGCAGGACTAGCGGGGGGTCTCGCGAGACCCAGTACTTC. The gene calls are TRBV12-3 or TRBV12-4 and TRBJ2-5; TRBD2 agrees at 13 bases. The CDR3 is made up of 15 amino acids. Trimming removed 6 bases from V and 5 bases from J; junction bases left unmatched: 6.

The rearrangement joins TRBV7-2 to TRBJ2-3, with D unclear. In germline, CDR1 is SGHTA, CDR2 FQGNSA. Deletions cut 5 bases from V and 2 bases from J, with 17 bases between. CDR3 length: 16 residues. CDR3 nucleotide sequence: TGTGCCAGCAGCCTACAGTGGTCCCCCCTCACAGATACGCAGTATTTT. As protein: CASSLQWSPLTDTQYF.

The V and J genes are TRBV7-9 and TRBJ2-2; D call uncertain. The ends were cut back, 2 bases at V and 4 bases at J, with 8 bases in the middle. Germline-derived CDR1 and CDR2 are SEHNR and FQNEAQ (reference sequence). The length of the CDR3 is 14 residues. The DNA for the CDR3 is TGTGCCAGCAGCTTATTCGCAGGCACCGGGGAGCTGTTTTTT. Residues: CASSLFAGTGELFF.

V gene TRBV20-1 combines with J gene TRBJ1-2, with D unclear. V was trimmed by 6 bases and J by 5 bases, leaving 10 bases between them. The CDR3 covers 11 residues. CDR1 and CDR2 (germline): DFQATT, SNEGSKA (reference sequence). CDR3 residues: CSARLGYGYTF. Written as DNA, the CDR3 is TGCAGTGCCAGGTTGGGGTATGGCTACACCTTC.

This clonotype was seen ten or more times. The junction shows a germline mismatch at one end, possibly a read error. The V gene is TRBV7-7, the J gene TRBJ2-1; TRBD1 matches 7 bases. There are 14 residues in the CDR3. CDR1 is SSHAT, CDR2 FNYEAQ, per germline (reference sequence). CDR3: CASSLGTVGDEQFF. The CDR3 nucleotides are TGTGCTAGCAGCTTAGGGACAGTGGGTGATGAGCAGTTCTTC. Combining the CDR3 with reference TRBV7-7 and TRBJ2-1 gives the whole variable domain GAGVSQSPRYKVTKRGQDVTLRCDPISSHATLYWYQQALGQGPEFLTYFNYEAQPDKSGLPSDRFSAERPEGSISTLTIQRTEQRDSAMYRCASSLGTVGDEQFFGPGTRLTVL.